This TCR beta chain was documented in a study of spatial heterogeneity in lung cancer. Across the study: Compared with alpha-chain sequences, beta-chain sequences were consistently detected in greater numbers. General study findings and limits: Blood carried ubiquitous expanded tumor TCRs more at resection than follow-up.

Time point indicated: sample taken at primary tumor resection. Whole RNA obtained from tumor, nontumor lung or frozen PBMC underwent sequencing without sorting. TCRdb processed the 5' RACE reads anew with MiXCR; each CDR3 protein has one entry. The table has approximately 40,000 distinct CDR3 sequences, roughly 8% seen once. V was pared by 5 bases and J by 6 bases, with 3 bases of the junction left unmatched. The CDR3 is made up of 13 amino acids. CDR1 DFQATT and CDR2 SNEGSKA come from the germline V gene (reference sequence). This clonotype was found a few times. Its specificity is unknown. The chain employs TRBV20-1 and TRBJ1-4; TRBD1 matches 10 bases. Material: PBMCs, obtained at surgery. This receptor was taken from a male donor with early-stage non-small cell lung cancer. CDR3 region: CSAPGQGDEKLFF. Written as DNA, the CDR3 is TGCAGTGCTCCTGGACAGGGGGATGAAAAACTGTTTTTT.